The 22 T cell receptor beta chains below all came from one sample that was sequenced in a study of T-cell memory formation after mild COVID-19. MiXCR, applied by TCRdb to the 5' RACE reads, yields one record per CDR3 protein. The top ten hold under 25% of the sample, which has over 150,000 distinct CDR3 sequences, over 20% seen once. Sequenced input: PBMCs or a T cell subset sorted from them (not recorded which). The receptors stem from an adult woman who had mild COVID-19 (a few samples of this study predate the infection). Cell type and time point are not known.

This clonotype turned up a few times. At one end the junction does not follow the germline gene, possibly because of a read error. This chain joins TRBV7-9 and TRBJ2-3, with unresolved D. The germline V gene encodes CDR1 SEHNR and CDR2 FQNEAQ (reference sequence). This CDR3 has 14 amino acids. This CDR3 is CVSSLVTPLDTQYF. The CDR3 coding sequence is TGTGTCAGCAGCTTAGTAACTCCCTTGGATACGCAGTATTTT.

This clonotype was recorded many times. V is TRBV7-8 and J is TRBJ2-3; unclear D gene. The CDR3 covers 17 residues. The germline V gene encodes CDR1 SGHVS and CDR2 FQNEAQ. Between the trimmed V and J ends, which lost 3 bases and 0 bases, there was a span of 16 bases. CDR3 coding DNA: TGTGCCAGCAGCTTGGATTCAGAGACCACTAGCACAGATACGCAGTATTTT. Translated: CASSLDSETTSTDTQYF.

CDR3 in amino acids: CASSPQGYADTQYF. In DNA form, the CDR3 reads TGTGCCAGCAGTCCGCAGGGGTATGCAGATACGCAGTATTTT. The rearrangement links TRBV12-3 or TRBV12-4 to TRBJ2-3; TRBD1 is a possible D gene (6 bases). The CDR3 spans 14 residues. The ends were cut back, 5 bases at V and 4 bases at J, with 13 bases in the middle.

V is TRBV12-3 or TRBV12-4 and J is TRBJ2-3, with D unclear. There are 14 residues in the CDR3. V was clipped by 5 bases and J by 5 bases, with 14 bases between them. The CDR3 coding sequence is TGTGCCAGCAGTCTATTGTCGTGGAAAGATACGCAGTATTTT. This encodes CASSLLSWKDTQYF.

This rearrangement joins TRBV20-1 to TRBJ2-7; D call uncertain. V lost 1 base to trimming and J lost 3 bases, with 10 bases between them. Per the germline V gene, CDR1 is DFQATT and CDR2 is SNEGSKA (reference sequence). This CDR3 spans 13 amino acids. CDR3 bases: TGCAGTGCTAGAGGGCAGCTAGACTACGAGCAGTACTTC. Translating it yields CSARGQLDYEQYF.

This clonotype was counted ten times or more. The V gene is TRBV18, the J gene TRBJ2-7; no firm D call. This CDR3 is 14 amino acids long. V gave up 0 bases and J gave up 2 bases, with 8 bases separating them. Germline V CDR1 and CDR2: KGHSH, LQKENI. CDR3 region: CASSPPKHPYEQYF. The CDR3 coding sequence is TGTGCCAGCTCACCACCCAAACATCCCTACGAGCAGTACTTC. The whole variable domain, remainder taken from reference TRBV18 and TRBJ2-7, is NAGVMQNPRHLVRRRGQEARLRCSPMKGHSHVYWYRQLPEEGLKFMVYLQKENIIDESGMPKERFSAEFPKEGPSILRIQQVVRGDSAAYFCASSPPKHPYEQYFGPGTRLTVT.

Only one count was recorded for this clonotype. The chain employs TRBV12-3 or TRBV12-4 and TRBJ1-2; D is unclear. The V end was cut by 7 bases, the J end by 8 bases, with 17 bases between. This CDR3 comprises 13 residues. This chain's CDR3 is CASNSQPLEGYTF. The CDR3 bases are TGTGCCAGCAACTCCCAACCCCTGGAGGGCTACACCTTC.

V and J are TRBV2 and TRBJ2-2, with D perhaps matching TRBD2 (7 bases). The V end was cut by 3 bases, the J end by 4 bases, with 9 bases between. The CDR3 totals 14 residues. Germline CDR1 is SNHLY and CDR2 is FYNNEI. The CDR3 region has the DNA TGTGCCAGCAGTGACGGGGGGCTCACCGGGGAGCTGTTTTTT. Translation: CASSDGGLTGELFF.

This sequence joins TRBV2 and TRBJ2-3; D is ambiguous. V was cut by 1 base and J by 1 base, with 6 bases left in between. This CDR3 region has 14 residues. The germline CDR1 and CDR2 sequences are SNHLY and FYNNEI. This CDR3 reads CASSEGARTDTQYF. The DNA for the CDR3 is TGTGCCAGCAGTGAAGGGGCCCGCACAGATACGCAGTATTTT.

The rearrangement links TRBV2 to TRBJ2-7; D perhaps matches TRBD1 (6 bases). The CDR3 loop spans 17 amino acids. V lost 0 bases and J 0 bases, leaving 15 bases between the germline ends. CDR1 SNHLY and CDR2 FYNNEI come from the germline V gene. This CDR3 reads CASSEASTGPVSYEQYF. CDR3 coding DNA: TGTGCCAGCAGTGAAGCCTCTACAGGGCCAGTCTCCTACGAGCAGTACTTC.

The gene calls are TRBV7-8 and TRBJ2-7; a weak D match, TRBD2 (5 bases). Trimming took off 4 bases at V and 7 bases at J, with 14 bases between the two ends. Per germline, CDR1 SGHVS and CDR2 FQNEAQ. This CDR3 spans 13 amino acids. CDR3 sequence reads: CASSSHPPGEQYF. DNA for the CDR3: TGTGCCAGCAGCTCCCACCCTCCGGGGGAGCAGTACTTC.

This clonotype was observed a few times. The CDR3 sequence is CSVVVSGNYEQYF. Written as DNA, the CDR3 is TGCAGCGTTGTGGTGTCAGGAAACTACGAGCAGTACTTC. The gene calls are TRBV29-1 and TRBJ2-7; no definite D call. Germline-derived CDR1 and CDR2 are SQVTM and ANQGSEA. Deletions cut 4 bases from V and 3 bases from J, with 13 bases between. This CDR3 is built from 13 residues.

The J gene is TRBJ2-1, the V gene TRBV5-6, with no clear D. V was trimmed by 5 bases and J by 5 bases, leaving 8 bases between them. The CDR3 consists of 12 residues. The germline CDR1 and CDR2 sequences are SGHDT and YYEEEE. CDR3 region: CASRRPDNEQFF. The DNA of the CDR3 is TGTGCCAGCAGAAGGCCTGACAATGAGCAGTTCTTC.

This chain connects TRBV4-1 to TRBJ2-7, with D maybe TRBD2 (5 bases). The CDR3 consists of 13 residues. Trimming shortened V by 4 bases and J by 3 bases, and 10 bases separated the two germline ends. The germline CDR1 and CDR2 sequences are MGHRA and YSYEKL. For the CDR3, the DNA is TGCGCCAGCAGCCTTACTAGTATCTACGAGCAGTACTTC. Its protein product is CASSLTSIYEQYF.

This clonotype was observed many times. The chain recombines TRBV7-3 with TRBJ1-6, with unresolved D. V gave up 2 bases and J gave up 6 bases, with 11 bases separating them. The CDR3 totals 15 residues. The V gene's germline CDR1 is SGHTA and CDR2 FQGTGA. The CDR3 DNA reads TGTGCCAGCAGCTTAGATGGCGGATTTAATTCACCCCTCCACTTT. Amino acids: CASSLDGGFNSPLHF.

The table lists this clonotype with a few counts. V and J are TRBV2 and TRBJ2-3; maybe TRBD1 (6 bases). Between the trimmed V and J ends, which lost 2 bases and 2 bases, there was a span of 14 bases. The CDR3 has 16 residues. In germline, CDR1 is SNHLY, CDR2 FYNNEI. The CDR3 loop reads CASSERGRGVTDTQYF. CDR3 sequence (DNA): TGTGCCAGCAGTGAAAGGGGCAGGGGAGTCACAGATACGCAGTATTTT. The variable domain in full, with the rest retrieved from reference TRBV2 and TRBJ2-3, is EPEVTQTPSHQVTQMGQEVILRCVPISNHLYFYWYRQILGQKVEFLVSFYNNEISEKSEIFDDQFSVERPDGSNFTLKIRSTKLEDSAMYFCASSERGRGVTDTQYFGPGTRLTVL.

In its sample, this clonotype was seen a few times. J is TRBJ2-1 and V is TRBV15; 14 positions match TRBD2. The CDR3 extends over 19 amino acids. Trimming took 3 bases from V and 9 from J; bases not matched to a gene: 16. Germline V lookup: CDR1 LNHNV, CDR2 YYDKDF (reference sequence). As DNA, the CDR3 is TGTGCCACCAGCAGCCCCGGGACTAGCGGGAGTCTCCTAGCCAGTGAGCAGTTCTTC. Protein: CATSSPGTSGSLLASEQFF.

V gene TRBV9 combines with J gene TRBJ2-3; TRBD2 matches at 8 bases. The CDR3 spans 14 residues. The V segment lost 3 bases and the J segment 6 bases; nucleotides outside the gene matches: 6. Germline-derived CDR1 and CDR2 are SGDLS and YYNGEE. The CDR3 DNA sequence: TGTGCCAGCAGCGAAGCGGGGGAAGGGGATACGCAGTATTTT. Residues: CASSEAGEGDTQYF.

This clonotype was detected a few times. The rearrangement links TRBV7-9 to TRBJ2-2, with TRBD1 matching 7 bases. CDR3 length: 15 amino acids. Looked up from germline, CDR1 is SEHNR and CDR2 is FQNEAQ (reference sequence). J was trimmed by 3 bases and V by 6 bases; bases with no gene match: 7. Written as DNA, the CDR3 is TGTGCCAGCAGTGTACAGGGGCCAGACACCGGGGAGCTGTTTTTT. It is translated as CASSVQGPDTGELFF.

The chain couples TRBV6-6 to TRBJ2-1, with D uncertain. V was pared by 10 bases and J by 2 bases, with 27 bases between. This CDR3 is built from 18 residues. Germline CDR1 is MNHNY and CDR2 is SVGAGI (reference sequence). The CDR3, as DNA: TGTGCCATAACCTCATCCCACAGCTTAGATCTTGCCTACAATGAGCAGTTCTTC. As protein: CAITSSHSLDLAYNEQFF.

The V and J genes are TRBV9 and TRBJ1-3; D not resolved. Germline V gene lookup returns CDR1 SGDLS and CDR2 YYNGEE. Trimming shortened V by 1 base and J by 0 bases, and 2 bases separated the two germline ends. The CDR3 contains 13 residues. CDR3 in DNA: TGTGCCAGCAGCGTAACCTCTGGAAACACCATATATTTT. Translated, it gives CASSVTSGNTIYF.

This clonotype was detected many times. This chain joins TRBV12-3 or TRBV12-4 and TRBJ2-7; D is uncertain. Trimming stripped 2 bases from V and 4 bases from J, with 6 bases between. This CDR3 is 12 amino acids long. The CDR3 region is CASSLKSYEQYF. The CDR3 region has the DNA TGTGCCAGCAGTTTAAAGTCGTACGAGCAGTACTTC.